The 2 T cell receptor beta chains below were found in one sample sequenced in a study of cytomegalovirus exposure and HLA in healthy donors. The PCR employed 60 Vbeta primers together with 13 Jbeta primers. Some clones are missing from TCRdb's copy, which holds only in-frame ones; the method was immunoSEQ multiplex PCR. The sample records around 100,000 clones, roughly 82% being singletons. The sample taken for sequencing was PBMCs. These receptors were obtained from a man between 25 and 39 years old in good health and CMV-seropositive.

This chain uses TRBV10-3 with TRBJ2-2; the D is unclear. The CDR3 loop spans 16 amino acids. Germline lookup yields CDR1 ENHRY and CDR2 SYGVKD. The V end lost 0 bases, the J end lost 4 bases, and 12 bases lay between the germline ends. The CDR3, as DNA: TGTGCCATCAGTGAGTCGAGTAGCCCTATCACCGGGGAGCTGTTTTTT. Encoded protein: CAISESSSPITGELFF.

In this sample, this clone turned up once. The chain uses TRBV30 and TRBJ2-3, with 8 nucleotides matching TRBD2. The trim removed 4 bases at V and 6 bases at J, leaving 6 bases unmatched. Germline V gene lookup returns CDR1 GTSNPN and CDR2 SVGIG (reference sequence). This CDR3 has 13 residues. CDR3 protein: CAWKGGGPDTQYF. CDR3 coding DNA: TGTGCCTGGAAGGGCGGGGGGCCTGATACGCAGTATTTT.